Listed below are T cell receptor beta chains from one sample, sequenced in a study of blood T cell repertoires in COVID-19. TCRdb's table, derived via immunoSEQ multiplex PCR, lists solely in-frame clones and lacks some. The sample includes 200,000 to 250,000 clones, roughly 76% of them seen just once. Sequences were obtained from peripheral blood. The source is a human donor in a cohort sampled during active COVID-19. Both conserved end residues are part of each CDR3. A D gene is named only where the DNA matches it firmly. Rows give clone size only sometimes, using once, few, many, or a class for an expanded clone.

v_call: TRBV5-1
cdr3_length: 15
clone_size: NA
d_call: TRBD2
j_call: TRBJ2-1
cdr3_aa: CASSLGGTSGNEQFF
cdr3_nt: TGCGCCAGCAGCTTAGGGGGGACTAGCGGCAATGAGCAGTTCTTC

v_call: TRBV28
cdr3_length: 13
clone_size: NA
d_call: TRBD2
j_call: TRBJ2-5
cdr3_aa: CASSLGGSETQYF
cdr3_nt: TGTGCCAGCAGTTTGGGCGGGAGTGAGACCCAGTACTTC

v_call: TRBV7-6
cdr3_length: 17
clone_size: few
d_call: TRBD1
j_call: TRBJ1-3
cdr3_aa: CASSSPRTGVGGNTIYF
cdr3_nt: TGTGCCAGCAGCTCGCCCCGCACAGGGGTTGGTGGAAACACCATATATTTT

v_call: TRBV18
cdr3_length: 18
clone_size: NA
d_call: TRBD2
j_call: TRBJ2-4
cdr3_aa: CASSPPELAGEFGSIQYF
cdr3_nt: TGTGCCAGCTCACCACCGGAACTAGCGGGAGAATTTGGGAGCATTCAGTACTTC

v_call: TRBV6-1
cdr3_length: 14
clone_size: NA
d_call: NA
j_call: TRBJ2-1
cdr3_aa: CASSEAGSYNEQFF
cdr3_nt: TGTGCCAGCAGTGAGGCAGGTTCCTACAATGAGCAGTTCTTC

v_call: TRBV5-4
cdr3_length: 13
clone_size: few
d_call: NA
j_call: TRBJ1-3
cdr3_aa: CASSAPQGNTIYF
cdr3_nt: TGTGCCAGCAGCGCTCCACAGGGAAACACCATATATTTT

v_call: TRBV29-1
cdr3_length: 10
clone_size: NA
d_call: NA
j_call: TRBJ1-1
cdr3_aa: CSVRNTEAFF
cdr3_nt: TGCAGCGTCCGGAACACTGAAGCTTTCTTT

v_call: TRBV13
cdr3_length: 15
clone_size: once
d_call: TRBD1
j_call: TRBJ1-2
cdr3_aa: CASSLVRGTSYGYTF
cdr3_nt: TGTGCCAGCAGCTTAGTCAGGGGGACGAGCTATGGCTACACCTTC

v_call: TRBV19
cdr3_length: 14
clone_size: NA
d_call: NA
j_call: TRBJ2-7
cdr3_aa: CASSQGMGAYEQYF
cdr3_nt: TGTGCCAGTAGTCAGGGAATGGGTGCCTACGAGCAGTACTTC

v_call: TRBV19
cdr3_length: 15
clone_size: NA
d_call: NA
j_call: TRBJ2-7
cdr3_aa: CASSTLSGYPYEQYF
cdr3_nt: TGTGCCAGTAGTACTCTATCCGGGTACCCCTACGAGCAGTACTTC

v_call: TRBV13
cdr3_length: 17
clone_size: once
d_call: NA
j_call: TRBJ1-1
cdr3_aa: CASSLGLYGSKNTEAFF
cdr3_nt: TGTGCCAGCAGCTTAGGATTGTACGGGAGCAAAAACACTGAAGCTTTCTTT

v_call: TRBV28
cdr3_length: 17
clone_size: NA
d_call: NA
j_call: TRBJ2-1
cdr3_aa: CASSFPREPLTYNEQFF
cdr3_nt: TGTGCCAGCAGTTTCCCCCGGGAACCCCTTACCTACAATGAGCAGTTCTTC

v_call: TRBV19
cdr3_length: 16
clone_size: NA
d_call: TRBD1
j_call: TRBJ1-5
cdr3_aa: CASRKNRDRANQPQHF
cdr3_nt: TGTGCCAGTAGAAAGAACCGGGACAGGGCCAATCAGCCCCAGCATTTT

v_call: TRBV7-2
cdr3_length: 16
clone_size: NA
d_call: NA
j_call: TRBJ2-6
cdr3_aa: CASSQVRVSGANVLTF
cdr3_nt: TGTGCCAGCAGCCAGGTCAGGGTCTCTGGGGCCAACGTCCTGACTTTC

v_call: TRBV3-1/TRBV3-2
cdr3_length: 14
clone_size: few
d_call: TRBD2
j_call: TRBJ2-2
cdr3_aa: CASSQGTRTGELFF
cdr3_nt: TGTGCCAGCAGCCAAGGGACTAGAACCGGGGAGCTGTTTTTT

v_call: TRBV7-8
cdr3_length: 15
clone_size: NA
d_call: TRBD2
j_call: TRBJ2-7
cdr3_aa: CASSFSGLSSYEQYF
cdr3_nt: TGTGCCAGCAGCTTTAGCGGGCTAAGCTCCTACGAGCAGTACTTC

v_call: TRBV11-1
cdr3_length: 16
clone_size: NA
d_call: NA
j_call: TRBJ2-4
cdr3_aa: CASSLERGGFGYIQYF
cdr3_nt: TGTGCCAGCAGCTTAGAGAGGGGGGGCTTTGGGTACATTCAGTACTTC

v_call: TRBV28
cdr3_length: 15
clone_size: NA
d_call: NA
j_call: TRBJ2-3
cdr3_aa: CASSRAGRDRDTQYF
cdr3_nt: TGTGCCAGCAGTCGAGCGGGCCGTGATAGGGATACGCAGTATTTT

v_call: TRBV7-3
cdr3_length: 22
clone_size: NA
d_call: TRBD2
j_call: TRBJ2-1
cdr3_aa: CASSLTAPKQTGTGLAYNEQFF
cdr3_nt: TGTGCCAGCAGCTTAACGGCTCCTAAGCAAACTGGAACGGGACTAGCGTACAATGAGCAGTTCTTC

v_call: TRBV27
cdr3_length: 13
clone_size: NA
d_call: NA
j_call: TRBJ2-7
cdr3_aa: CASSLWFRSEQYF
cdr3_nt: TGTGCCAGCAGTTTATGGTTTCGGTCCGAGCAGTACTTC

v_call: TRBV18
cdr3_length: 13
clone_size: NA
d_call: NA
j_call: TRBJ1-2
cdr3_aa: CASSLYGVAGYTF
cdr3_nt: TGTGCCAGCTCACTGTACGGGGTGGCTGGCTACACCTTC

v_call: TRBV6-5
cdr3_length: 13
clone_size: NA
d_call: NA
j_call: TRBJ1-1
cdr3_aa: CASSPFVNTEAFF
cdr3_nt: TGTGCCAGCAGTCCCTTTGTGAACACTGAAGCTTTCTTT

v_call: TRBV10-3
cdr3_length: 12
clone_size: NA
d_call: NA
j_call: TRBJ2-3
cdr3_aa: CAISPSTDTQYF
cdr3_nt: TGTGCCATCAGTCCTAGCACAGATACGCAGTATTTT

v_call: TRBV19
cdr3_length: 15
clone_size: NA
d_call: NA
j_call: TRBJ1-2
cdr3_aa: CASSIRTVDGYGYTF
cdr3_nt: TGTGCCAGTAGTATCAGGACAGTGGATGGGTATGGCTACACCTTC

v_call: TRBV7-3
cdr3_length: 15
clone_size: NA
d_call: NA
j_call: TRBJ2-7
cdr3_aa: CASSLSRAGNYEQYF
cdr3_nt: TGTGCCAGCAGCTTATCCCGTGCAGGGAACTACGAGCAGTACTTC

v_call: TRBV6-4
cdr3_length: 16
clone_size: NA
d_call: TRBD2
j_call: TRBJ2-6
cdr3_aa: CASKRTSGVGANVLTF
cdr3_nt: TGTGCCAGCAAACGGACTAGCGGGGTCGGGGCCAACGTCCTGACTTTC

v_call: TRBV7-2
cdr3_length: 17
clone_size: NA
d_call: NA
j_call: TRBJ2-7
cdr3_aa: CASSRLTLRGGFYEQYF
cdr3_nt: TGTGCCAGCAGCCGGCTTACTCTCCGCGGTGGGTTCTACGAGCAGTACTTC

v_call: TRBV2
cdr3_length: 13
clone_size: NA
d_call: NA
j_call: TRBJ1-2
cdr3_aa: CASSARQNYGYTF
cdr3_nt: TGTGCCAGCAGTGCGCGACAGAACTATGGCTACACCTTC